The 23 T cell receptor beta chains given below trace back to one sample, sequenced in a study of CXCR3-negative and CXCR3-positive naive CD8 T cells. cDNA libraries for TRB were generated by 5' RACE incorporating UMI labels. With the 5' RACE reads reprocessed, TCRdb shows one record per CDR3 protein and no DNA. The sample table sets out some 48,000 distinct CDR3 sequences. Sequenced sample: naive CXCR3- CD8+ T cells from blood. Subset described: CD45RO-CCR7+CD27+CD95- naive CD8+ T cells lacking CXCR3 (TNR3-). These receptors originate from a human donor in good health. Some clones in this sample may be carry-over from other donors' samples.

The V and J genes are TRBV28 and TRBJ2-7; TCRdb's D call of TRBD1 is untestable without DNA. CDR1 and CDR2 (germline): MDHEN, SYDVKM. This CDR3 comprises 14 residues. This CDR3 is CASSWTMSSYEQYF. Drawing the rest from reference TRBV28 and TRBJ2-7, the complete variable domain is DVKVTQSSRYLVKRTGEKVFLECVQDMDHENMFWYRQDPGLGLRLIYFSYDVKMKEKGDIPEGYSVSREKKERFSLILESASTNQTSMYLCASSWTMSSYEQYFGPGTRLTVT.

This chain links TRBV5-1 with TRBJ2-6; TCRdb selects TRBD2, and the lack of DNA leaves this call unchecked. The CDR3 runs to 20 residues. Germline CDR1 reads SGHRS; CDR2 reads YFSETQ. The CDR3 here is CASSLAYGLAGVAGANVLTF.

The J gene is TRBJ1-1, the V gene TRBV19. The CDR3 is made up of 11 amino acids. In germline, CDR1 is LNHDA, CDR2 SQIVND (reference sequence). The CDR3 loop is CASRTNTEAFF.

The V gene is TRBV3-1, the J gene TRBJ1-5. CDR1 is LGHDT, CDR2 YNNKEL, per germline (reference sequence). CDR3 size: 17 residues. CDR3 region: CASSQDRQKHSNQPQHF.

The rearrangement uses TRBV6-1 and TRBJ1-5; TCRdb's D gene call, TRBD1, goes unchecked for lack of DNA. CDR1 is MNHNS, CDR2 SASEGT, per germline. The CDR3 totals 16 residues. The CDR3 loop is CASSEALGTGNQPQHF.

The chain links TRBV5-6 to TRBJ1-2; the D call of TRBD1 rests on TCRdb alone, since no DNA is present to check it. Per germline, CDR1 SGHDT and CDR2 YYEEEE. The CDR3 is 15 amino acids. The CDR3 here is CASSVGTGGFYGYTF.

CDR3: CSVEPGENTEAFF. The chain links TRBV29-1 to TRBJ1-1. Germline values: CDR1 SQVTM, CDR2 ANQGSEA. The CDR3 has 13 residues. The full variable domain, in which reference TRBV29-1 and TRBJ1-1 provide the parts outside the CDR3, is SAVISQKPSRDICQRGTSLTIQCQVDSQVTMMFWYRQQPGQSLTLIATANQGSEATYESGFVIDKFPISRPNLTFSTLTVSNMSPEDSSIYLCSVEPGENTEAFFGQGTRLTVV.

V usage is TRBV7-2 and J usage is TRBJ2-1; the TCRdb call, TRBD2, lacks DNA for checking. CDR3 length equals 16 residues. Germline values: CDR1 SGHTA, CDR2 FQGNSA. CDR3 residues: CASSSTPSGLRGEQFF.

V gene TRBV14 combines with J gene TRBJ2-7; the D call from TCRdb, TRBD1, cannot be confirmed without DNA. The CDR3 runs to 15 residues. Germline CDR1 SGHDN, CDR2 FVKESK. The CDR3 region is CASSQGTGPYYEQYF.

This chain joins TRBV5-1 and TRBJ2-7. Germline V gene data show CDR1 as SGHRS and CDR2 as YFSETQ. CDR3 length equals 15 residues. The CDR3 region is CASSIFTGGSYEQYF.

J is TRBJ1-2 and V is TRBV29-1. The CDR3 totals 13 residues. Germline assignment: CDR1 SQVTM and CDR2 ANQGSEA. The CDR3 protein is CSAFTSAFYGYTF.

This CDR3 reads CASSDLAGGNEQFF. The chain combines TRBV6-4 with TRBJ2-1; TCRdb's D call, TRBD2, is unchecked because there is no DNA. This CDR3 spans 14 amino acids. CDR1 MRHNA and CDR2 SNTAGT come from the germline V gene.

V gene TRBV20-1 combines with J gene TRBJ1-2; TCRdb outputs TRBD1, but without DNA this stays unchecked. This CDR3 has 11 amino acids. Germline values: CDR1 DFQATT, CDR2 SNEGSKA (reference sequence). CDR3 protein: CSASRVLRYTF.

This rearrangement joins TRBV5-1 to TRBJ1-1; the TCRdb D gene call, TRBD1, has no DNA to confirm it. CDR3 length: 15 amino acids. Per germline, CDR1 SGHRS and CDR2 YFSETQ. This CDR3 is CASSQTGGDMIEAFF.

The chain joins TRBV11-2 to TRBJ2-2; as DNA is missing, the TRBD1 call by TCRdb cannot be tested. The CDR3 is 16 amino acids. Germline-derived CDR1 and CDR2 are SGHAT and FQNNGV. CDR3: CASSALEGENTGELFF.

This sequence joins TRBV12-3 or TRBV12-4 and TRBJ2-7. The CDR3 has 14 amino acids. The CDR3 reads CASSLVPRALEQYF.

Its frequency marks this clonotype as medium-sized. This chain connects TRBV20-1 to TRBJ1-5; TCRdb calls TRBD1, which cannot be checked without DNA. Germline CDR1 and CDR2: DFQATT and SNEGSKA (reference sequence). The CDR3 length is 12 residues. CDR3 protein: CSASGGNQPQHF.

The chain links TRBV29-1 to TRBJ2-7; the TRBD1 assignment by TCRdb is unverifiable without DNA. The CDR3 is 13 amino acids. Germline CDR1 is SQVTM and CDR2 is ANQGSEA. This CDR3 reads CSVALGQGNEQYF.

V gene TRBV7-3 combines with J gene TRBJ2-5; with no DNA, the TCRdb D assignment of TRBD1 cannot be verified. The CDR3 covers 13 residues. Germline V lookup: CDR1 SGHTA, CDR2 FQGTGA. The CDR3 sequence is CASSSGVGETQYF.

The chain has TRBV9 and TRBJ2-2. CDR1 SGDLS and CDR2 YYNGEE come from the germline V gene. The CDR3 length is 13 residues. Here the CDR3 reads CASSDANTGELFF.

J is TRBJ2-7 and V is TRBV28; TCRdb's D call of TRBD1 is untestable without DNA. CDR3 length equals 15 residues. Per germline, CDR1 MDHEN and CDR2 SYDVKM. This CDR3 is CASRSPLGLYYEQYF.

The chain uses TRBV27 and TRBJ2-2. This CDR3 region has 14 residues. The germline CDR1 and CDR2 sequences are MNHEY and SMNVEV (reference sequence). CDR3 amino acids: CASSLTWGTGELFF.

The chain couples TRBV4-3 to TRBJ2-6. The CDR3 has 16 residues. Per the germline V gene, CDR1 is LGHNA and CDR2 is YSLEER. The CDR3 loop reads CASSQDVASGANVLTF.